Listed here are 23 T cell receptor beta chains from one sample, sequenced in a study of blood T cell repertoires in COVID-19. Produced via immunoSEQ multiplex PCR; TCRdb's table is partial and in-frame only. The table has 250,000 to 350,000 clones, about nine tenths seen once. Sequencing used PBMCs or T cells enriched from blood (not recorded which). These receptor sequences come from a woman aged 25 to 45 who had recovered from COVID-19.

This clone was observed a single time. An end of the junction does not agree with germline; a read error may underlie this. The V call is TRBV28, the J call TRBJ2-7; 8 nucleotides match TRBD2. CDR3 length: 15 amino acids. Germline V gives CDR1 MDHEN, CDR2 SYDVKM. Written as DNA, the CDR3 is TGTGCCAGCAGCCTCTTTCCCGGGACTAGTGGTACTCCTATCTTC. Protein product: CASSLFPGTSGTPIF.

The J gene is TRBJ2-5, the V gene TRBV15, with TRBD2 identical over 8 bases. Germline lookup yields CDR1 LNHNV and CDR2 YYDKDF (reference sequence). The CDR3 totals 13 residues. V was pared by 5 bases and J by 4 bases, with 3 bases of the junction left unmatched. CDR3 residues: CATSPGGGETQYF. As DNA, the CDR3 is TGTGCCACCAGCCCGGGAGGGGGAGAGACCCAGTACTTC.

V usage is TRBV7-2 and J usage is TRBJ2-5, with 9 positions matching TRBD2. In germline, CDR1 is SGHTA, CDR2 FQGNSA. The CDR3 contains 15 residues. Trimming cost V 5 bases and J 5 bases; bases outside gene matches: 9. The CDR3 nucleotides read TGTGCCAGCAGCCCGGTCGCGGGAGGGATTGAGACCCAGTACTTC. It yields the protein CASSPVAGGIETQYF.

The CDR3 reads CASSQLGGSSYEQYF. Here the CDR3 DNA reads TGTGCCAGCAGCCAACTAGGTGGGAGCTCCTACGAGCAGTACTTC. The chain has TRBV28 and TRBJ2-7, with D possibly matching TRBD2 (5 bases). The CDR3 has 15 residues. Germline CDR1 is MDHEN and CDR2 is SYDVKM. V gave up 6 bases and J gave up 0 bases, with 15 bases separating them.

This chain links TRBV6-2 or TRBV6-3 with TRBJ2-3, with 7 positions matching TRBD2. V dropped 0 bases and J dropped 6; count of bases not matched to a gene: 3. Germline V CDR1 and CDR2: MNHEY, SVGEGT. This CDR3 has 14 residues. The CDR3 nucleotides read TGTGCCAGCAGTTACTCAAAACTAGCGGATACGCAGTATTTT. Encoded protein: CASSYSKLADTQYF.

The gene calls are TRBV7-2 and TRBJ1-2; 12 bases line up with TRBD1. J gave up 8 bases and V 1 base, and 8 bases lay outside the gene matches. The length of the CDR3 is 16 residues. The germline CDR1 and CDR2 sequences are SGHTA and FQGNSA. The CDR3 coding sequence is TGTGCCAGCAGCTTAGAGGGACAGGGGGCGCCGGGGGGCTACACCTTC. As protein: CASSLEGQGAPGGYTF.

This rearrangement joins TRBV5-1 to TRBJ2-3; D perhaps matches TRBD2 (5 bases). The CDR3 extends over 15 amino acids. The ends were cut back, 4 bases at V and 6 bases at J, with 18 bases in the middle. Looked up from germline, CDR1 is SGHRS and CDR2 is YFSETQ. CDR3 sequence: CASSPGPRAGDTQYF. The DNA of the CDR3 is TGCGCCAGCAGCCCGGGCCCTCGGGCGGGTGATACGCAGTATTTT.

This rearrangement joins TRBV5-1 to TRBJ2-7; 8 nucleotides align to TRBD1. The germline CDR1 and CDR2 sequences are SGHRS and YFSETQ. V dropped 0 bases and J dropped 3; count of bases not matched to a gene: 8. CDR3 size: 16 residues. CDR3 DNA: TGCGCCAGCAGCTTGGCCGGTTCCGGACAGGGCTACGAGCAGTACTTC. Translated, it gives CASSLAGSGQGYEQYF.

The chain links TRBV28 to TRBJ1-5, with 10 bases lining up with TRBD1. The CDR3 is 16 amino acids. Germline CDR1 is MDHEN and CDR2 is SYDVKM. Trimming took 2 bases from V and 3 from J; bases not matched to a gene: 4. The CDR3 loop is CASSLGDRGPNQPQHF. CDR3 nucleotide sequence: TGTGCCAGCAGTTTAGGGGACAGGGGTCCCAATCAGCCCCAGCATTTT.

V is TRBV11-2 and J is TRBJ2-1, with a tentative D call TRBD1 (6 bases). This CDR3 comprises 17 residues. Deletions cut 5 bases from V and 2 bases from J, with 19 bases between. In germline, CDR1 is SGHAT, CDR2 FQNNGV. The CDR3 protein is CASSKPGDKTPYNEQFF. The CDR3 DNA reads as TGTGCCAGCAGCAAACCAGGGGACAAGACTCCCTACAATGAGCAGTTCTTC.

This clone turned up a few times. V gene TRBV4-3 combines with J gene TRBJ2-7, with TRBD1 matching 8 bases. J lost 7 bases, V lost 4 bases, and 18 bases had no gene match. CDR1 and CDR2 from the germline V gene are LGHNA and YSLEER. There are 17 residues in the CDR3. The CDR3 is CASSPDREREIKGEQYF. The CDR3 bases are TGCGCCAGCAGCCCGGACAGGGAGCGAGAGATCAAGGGGGAGCAGTACTTC.

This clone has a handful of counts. CDR3 sequence reads: CASSSPPGLADNNEQFF. The CDR3 DNA sequence: TGTGCCAGCAGCTCCCCCCCTGGGCTAGCGGATAACAATGAGCAGTTCTTC. The rearrangement links TRBV7-2 to TRBJ2-1, with 7 bases lining up with TRBD2. V dropped 4 bases and J dropped 5; count of bases not matched to a gene: 14. This CDR3 is 17 amino acids long. Germline V gene lookup returns CDR1 SGHTA and CDR2 FQGNSA.

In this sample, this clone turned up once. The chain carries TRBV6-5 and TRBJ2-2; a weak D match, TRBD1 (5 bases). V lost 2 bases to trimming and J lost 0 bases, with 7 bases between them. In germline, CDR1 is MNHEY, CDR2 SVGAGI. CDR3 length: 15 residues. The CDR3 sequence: CASSYRTPNTGELFF. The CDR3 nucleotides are TGTGCCAGCAGTTACCGGACACCGAACACCGGGGAGCTGTTTTTT.

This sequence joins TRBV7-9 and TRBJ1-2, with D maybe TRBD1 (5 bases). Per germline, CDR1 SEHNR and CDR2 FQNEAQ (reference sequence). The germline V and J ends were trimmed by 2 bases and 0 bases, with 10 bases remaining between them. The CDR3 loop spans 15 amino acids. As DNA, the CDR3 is TGTGCCAGCAGCTTACGGGGGAAAGCTAACTATGGCTACACCTTC. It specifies CASSLRGKANYGYTF.

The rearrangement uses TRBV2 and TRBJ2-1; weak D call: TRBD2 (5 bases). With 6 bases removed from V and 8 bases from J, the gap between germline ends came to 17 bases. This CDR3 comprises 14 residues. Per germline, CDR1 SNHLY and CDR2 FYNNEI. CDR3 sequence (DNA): TGTGCCAGCAGGCGGACTGGGGTCCGTGATGAGCAGTTCTTC. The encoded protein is CASRRTGVRDEQFF.

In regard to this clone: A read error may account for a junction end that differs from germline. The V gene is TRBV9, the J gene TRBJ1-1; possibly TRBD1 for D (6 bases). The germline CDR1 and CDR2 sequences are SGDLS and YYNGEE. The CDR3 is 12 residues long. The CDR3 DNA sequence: TGTGCCAGCGGCGTTATAGGGGGTGAAGCTTTCTTT. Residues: CASGVIGGEAFF.

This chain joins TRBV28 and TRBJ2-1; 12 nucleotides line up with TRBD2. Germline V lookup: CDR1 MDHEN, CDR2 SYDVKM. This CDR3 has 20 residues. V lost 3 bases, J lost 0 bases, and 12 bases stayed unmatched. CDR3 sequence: CASSFSGVGLAGSSYNEQFF. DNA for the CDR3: TGTGCCAGCAGTTTCAGTGGGGTGGGACTAGCGGGTAGCTCCTACAATGAGCAGTTCTTC.

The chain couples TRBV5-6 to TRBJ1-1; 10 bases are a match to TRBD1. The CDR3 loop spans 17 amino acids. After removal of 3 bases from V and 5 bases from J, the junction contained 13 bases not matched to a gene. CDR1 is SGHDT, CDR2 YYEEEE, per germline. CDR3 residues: CASSSDRGQPPRTEAFF. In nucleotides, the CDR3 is TGTGCCAGCAGCTCCGACAGGGGGCAACCACCGAGGACTGAAGCTTTCTTT.

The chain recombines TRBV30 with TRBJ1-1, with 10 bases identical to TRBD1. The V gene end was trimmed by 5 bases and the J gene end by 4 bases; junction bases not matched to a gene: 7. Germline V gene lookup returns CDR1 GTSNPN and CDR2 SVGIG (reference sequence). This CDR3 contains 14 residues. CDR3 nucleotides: TGTGCCTGGTACCGGGACAGGGGTAGCACTGAAGCTTTCTTT. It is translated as CAWYRDRGSTEAFF.

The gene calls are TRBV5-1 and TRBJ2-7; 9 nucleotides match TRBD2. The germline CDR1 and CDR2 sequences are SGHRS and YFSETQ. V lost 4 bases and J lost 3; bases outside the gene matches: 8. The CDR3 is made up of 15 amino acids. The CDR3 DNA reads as TGCGCCAGCAGCGAAATAGCGGGAGAGTTCTACGAGCAGTACTTC. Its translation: CASSEIAGEFYEQYF.

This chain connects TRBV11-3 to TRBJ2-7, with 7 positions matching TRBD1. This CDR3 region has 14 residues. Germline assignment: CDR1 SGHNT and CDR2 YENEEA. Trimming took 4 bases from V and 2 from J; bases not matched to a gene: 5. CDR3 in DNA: TGTGCCAGCAGCTCAGGGGGTAGGACCTACGAGCAGTACTTC. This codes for CASSSGGRTYEQYF.

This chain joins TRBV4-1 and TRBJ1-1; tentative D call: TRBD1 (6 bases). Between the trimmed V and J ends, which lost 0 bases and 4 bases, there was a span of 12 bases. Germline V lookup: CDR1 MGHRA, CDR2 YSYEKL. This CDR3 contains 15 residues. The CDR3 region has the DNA TGCGCCAGCAGCCAAGAGACAGGCGCGGGCACTGAAGCTTTCTTT. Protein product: CASSQETGAGTEAFF.

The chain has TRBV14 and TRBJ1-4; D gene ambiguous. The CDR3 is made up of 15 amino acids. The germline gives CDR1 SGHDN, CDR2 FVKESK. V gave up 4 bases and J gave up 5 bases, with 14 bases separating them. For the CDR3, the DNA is TGTGCCAGCAGCCTAACGGGCGGGAGGAATGAAAAACTGTTTTTT. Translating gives CASSLTGGRNEKLFF.